Listed below are T cell receptor beta chains from one sample, sequenced in a study of high-grade serous ovarian cancer treatment subgroups. The assay was immunoSEQ multiplex PCR, and TCRdb's table has in-frame clones only and misses some. The table lists approximately 40,000 clones, over 60% of them singletons. Sequencing was done on a sample of tumor tissue. The receptors here all came from a human donor with high-grade serous ovarian cancer. The conserved cysteine and the conserved F or W are not part of the CDR3 here. Fields, in order: J gene, V gene, CDR3 protein.

>TRBJ1-5|TRBV20-1
SASSYDRGS
>TRBJ2-1|TRBV5-4
ASSSGLAGGEQF
>TRBJ2-7|TRBV7-2
ASSRTRAYEQY
>TRBJ2-6|TRBV2
ASSGDSGANVLT
>TRBJ2-3|TRBV7-9
ASSLDGTRVTDTQY
>TRBJ2-7|TRBV11-3
ASTATSGSSYEQY
>TRBJ2-3|TRBV9
ASSVGRTSADTQY
>TRBJ1-1|TRBV19
ASSIGQGLPEAF
>TRBJ2-3|TRBV7-9
ASSPGGGHTDTQY
>TRBJ1-2|TRBV2
ATTQGLNYGYT
>TRBJ2-7|TRBV30
AWRFGRSSYEQY
>TRBJ2-7|TRBV12-5
ASGTFDSYEQY
>TRBJ2-7|TRBV5-6
ASSFSQPGPGFTYEQY
>TRBJ1-5|TRBV2
ASRILGTPNQPQH
>TRBJ2-3|TRBV7-3
ASSNGKGRSTDTQY
>TRBJ1-1|TRBV9
ASSVAWTITEAF
>TRBJ2-3|TRBV28
ASKGDREGDTQY
>TRBJ1-1|TRBV9
ASSATGVMNTEAF
>TRBJ2-3|TRBV10-3
AISESQATDTQY
>TRBJ2-1|TRBV6-5
ASTESGSEYNEQF
>TRBJ2-7|TRBV6-5
ASSYGPGTHYEQY
>TRBJ1-1|TRBV19
ASRRGEAVSAEAF
>TRBJ2-1|TRBV7-9
ASSLRRSSYNEQF
>TRBJ2-5|TRBV30
AWSRNPKETQY
>TRBJ2-1|TRBV27
ASSEEAGITYNEQF
>TRBJ2-2|TRBV9
ASSVDSSGRHTGELF
>TRBJ2-3|TRBV9
ASSVAPTDTQY
>TRBJ2-1|TRBV9
ASSFSGMTYNEQF
>TRBJ2-3|TRBV19
ASSIGCGGQDTQY
>TRBJ2-3|TRBV18
ASSPPLALDTQY
>TRBJ1-5|TRBV6-4
ASSPGERQPQH
>TRBJ2-7|TRBV4-2
ASSQSRGSGIYEQY